The present entry profiles one T cell receptor (beta chain) with its context. There is no known antigen for this receptor. Base-call qualities are not available, and no considerably larger clone is one nucleotide away. The receptor library was made with PCR. Sequencing used an Illumina HiSeq 2500. Molecular barcoding was employed in the preparation of TCR libraries, with unique molecular identifiers being used to normalize TCRbeta repertoire quantification. Using fastp trimming at Q25 and MiXCR clonotype assembly, TCRdb reanalyzed the public sequencing data and kept in-frame beta chains. Identical CDR3 proteins give one entry, which carries the most common genes and DNA. The sample table holds 90,000 to 100,000 distinct CDR3 sequences, of which about 25% were seen once. The top ten clonotypes cover roughly 23% of the sample. This specimen comes from a study of T-cell reconstitution after alpha-beta-depleted transplantation in children listed by TCRdb under 2016. For the wider study: The study quantitatively tracked T-cell immune reconstitution after TCRalphabeta/CD19-depleted allogeneic hematopoietic cell transplantation in children using TCR repertoire profiling. Broad study findings and their caveats: In some patients, the high TCRbeta diversity seen at day 60 was put down to recipient T cells and intrathymic progenitors that had survived conditioning. About two months after transplant, the apparently early recovery of alphabetaT-cell counts reportedly depended on just several hundred clones that had expanded rapidly and came from non-depleted graft cells. Over the following months the frequencies of hyperexpanded clones went down, and after one year T-cell counts and TCRbeta diversity were mostly credited to newly produced T cells.

Sample treatment or condition, as interpreted from the label and publication: allogeneic hematopoietic cell transplantation with graft depleted of TCRalphabeta T cells and CD19 B cells. The children who served as transplant recipients had been given grafts of TCRalphabeta/CD19-depleted allogeneic hematopoietic cells. This material consisted of PBMCs, taken before TCRalphabeta/CD19-depleted stem cell transplant. This clonotype originated in a boy aged 2-9 years with acute lymphoblastic leukemia, due to receive a stem cell transplant.

For the CDR3, the sequence is CASSPDRGGIGAFF. The bases read TGTGCCAGCAGTCCCGACAGGGGTGGAATCGGAGCTTTCTTT. The chain is assembled from TRBV3-1 and TRBJ1-1; 8 nucleotides in the junction match TRBD1. Per the germline V gene (reference sequence), LGHDT is the CDR1 and YNNKEL is the CDR2. CDR3 length: 14 amino acids, cysteine to phenylalanine. Of all the DNA, just the CDR3 is kept, 42 bases in frame from base 1. Trimming accounts for 6 bases at V and 10 bases at J, while the number of junction bases matched to no gene is 13.